The T cell receptor beta chain under discussion was sequenced for a study of beta chain features in type 1 diabetes. The collection from each donor was one heparinised blood draw averaging roughly 0.11 L. The CDR3 has 13 residues. Germline CDR1 LNHDA, CDR2 SQIVND (reference sequence). The germline V and J ends were trimmed by 1 base and 5 bases, with 9 bases remaining between them. Every bit of the isolated RNA underwent reverse transcription, so sequencing read expressed TCRB transcripts. The protocol was immunoSEQ multiplex PCR, while the TCRdb copy is restricted to in-frame clones and leaves out a portion. The table lists some 230,000 clones, about 10% of them singletons, with around 0.037% in the top ten. This clone was counted a few times.

The sample taken for sequencing was naive CD4+ T cells from blood. The rearrangement joins TRBV19 to TRBJ2-7; D may be TRBD2 (5 bases). The TCR comes from a woman in her late teens or twenties in good health. CDR3 residues: CASSIGRRDEQYF. The CDR3 nucleotides are TGTGCCAGTAGTATAGGGCGGCGGGACGAGCAGTACTTC.